A selection of T cell receptor beta chains follows, all from one sample in a study of spatial heterogeneity in lung cancer. MiXCR was run by TCRdb on the 5' RACE reads, yielding one entry per CDR3 protein. Among tens of thousands of distinct CDR3 sequences listed, approximately 13% were seen once. Sample: PBMCs, taken at surgery. The receptors were sampled from a male donor with early-stage non-small cell lung cancer. The CDR3 runs from the conserved cysteine through the conserved F or W. A D gene is named only where the DNA matches it firmly. The size entry is marked missing in some rows and otherwise reads once, few, many or a size class.

j_gene,d_gene,abundance,v_gene,CDR3aa,CDR3nt
TRBJ1-1,.,many,TRBV28,CASKTALEAFF,TGTGCCAGCAAGACAGCCCTTGAAGCTTTCTTT
TRBJ1-5,.,few,TRBV28,CASITTREQPQHF,TGTGCCAGCATTACTACAAGGGAACAGCCCCAGCATTTT
TRBJ1-3,.,few,TRBV11-1,CASSLLRRSGNTIYF,TGTGCCAGCAGCTTGCTCCGAAGATCTGGAAACACCATATATTTT
TRBJ1-1,.,few,TRBV18,CASSPGGGHTEAFF,TGTGCCAGCTCCCCCGGGGGGGGACACACTGAAGCTTTCTTT
TRBJ2-2,.,few,TRBV3-1,CASSQEGQGIGELFF,TGTGCCAGCAGCCAAGAGGGGCAGGGGATAGGGGAGCTGTTTTTT
TRBJ2-1,.,few,TRBV10-1,CASSTGDNEQFF,TGCGCCAGCAGTACTGGTGACAATGAGCAGTTCTTC
TRBJ1-5,.,.,TRBV5-6,CASSLHRAVGPQHF,TGTGCCAGCAGCTTGCACAGGGCAGTAGGGCCCCAGCATTTT
TRBJ2-3,TRBD1,few,TRBV12-3/TRBV12-4,CASSFRQGANTDTQYF,TGTGCCAGCAGTTTCCGACAGGGGGCGAACACAGATACGCAGTATTTT
TRBJ1-1,.,many,TRBV5-1,CASSLLRNTEAFF,TGCGCCAGCAGCTTGCTCCGGAACACTGAAGCTTTCTTT
TRBJ2-3,TRBD2,.,TRBV5-1,CASSRTSGRGDTQYF,TGCGCCAGCAGCCGGACTAGCGGGAGGGGTGATACGCAGTATTTT
TRBJ1-2,TRBD1,few,TRBV16,CASSRTTGGYGYTF,TGTGCCAGCAGCCGAACGACAGGGGGCTATGGCTACACCTTC
TRBJ2-7,.,.,TRBV7-9,CASSWDNPTYEQYF,TGTGCCAGCAGCTGGGACAATCCGACCTACGAGCAGTACTTC
TRBJ2-5,.,.,TRBV5-5,CASSLRVINQETQYF,TGTGCCAGCAGCTTAAGAGTCATCAACCAAGAGACCCAGTACTTC
TRBJ2-3,TRBD1,.,TRBV7-9,CATSSDRNTDTQYF,TGTGCCACCAGCTCGGACAGGAACACAGATACGCAGTATTTT
TRBJ2-4,TRBD1,medium-sized,TRBV11-2,CASSPGQGATAKNIQYF,TGTGCCAGCAGCCCAGGACAGGGGGCGACGGCCAAAAACATTCAGTACTTC
TRBJ1-5,.,few,TRBV19,CASSMGRNNQPQHF,TGTGCCAGTAGTATGGGACGAAACAATCAGCCCCAGCATTTT
TRBJ1-2,TRBD1,many,TRBV29-1,CSVDRVRYGYTF,TGCAGCGTGGACAGGGTACGCTATGGCTACACCTTC
TRBJ1-6,TRBD1,.,TRBV28,CASSWGTGYNSPLHF,TGTGCCAGCAGTTGGGGGACAGGGTACAATTCACCCCTCCACTTT
TRBJ1-1,.,many,TRBV19,CASAYYGRVAEAFF,TGTGCCAGTGCATACTATGGGAGAGTCGCTGAAGCTTTCTTT
TRBJ1-4,TRBD1,few,TRBV10-3,CAISVDRGLDEKLFF,TGTGCCATCAGTGTAGACAGGGGGCTCGACGAAAAACTGTTTTTT
TRBJ2-3,TRBD2,many,TRBV6-2/TRBV6-3,CASSPAGATDTQYF,TGTGCCAGCAGTCCAGCGGGAGCCACAGATACGCAGTATTTT
TRBJ2-1,TRBD1,.,TRBV12-3/TRBV12-4,CASSLGQGGYYEQFF,TGTGCCAGCAGTCTGGGACAGGGAGGATACTATGAGCAGTTCTTC
TRBJ2-3,.,.,TRBV28,CASSWPSTDTQYF,TGTGCCAGCAGTTGGCCCAGCACAGATACGCAGTATTTT
TRBJ1-1,.,.,TRBV13,CASSRTGHTNTEAFF,TGTGCCAGCAGCCGAACGGGACATACGAACACTGAAGCTTTCTTT
TRBJ2-7,.,many,TRBV5-5,CASRYQGAEQYF,TGTGCCAGCAGATACCAGGGTGCCGAGCAGTACTTC
TRBJ2-7,TRBD2,many,TRBV20-1,CSASRTSGLEQYF,TGCAGTGCTAGTCGGACTAGCGGTCTCGAGCAGTACTTC
TRBJ2-7,.,few,TRBV27,CASSFVGTYEQYF,TGTGCCAGCAGTTTCGTGGGGACTTACGAGCAGTACTTC
TRBJ1-5,TRBD1,.,TRBV6-1,CASNPGQVDQPQHF,TGTGCCAGCAACCCCGGACAGGTGGATCAGCCCCAGCATTTT
TRBJ1-1,TRBD1,few,TRBV11-2,CASNDQLGQRAFF,TGTGCCAGCAACGACCAATTGGGACAGAGAGCTTTCTTT
TRBJ2-5,TRBD2,few,TRBV10-3,CAISETPGTSGRRVETQYF,TGTGCCATCAGTGAAACCCCCGGGACTAGCGGGCGACGGGTGGAGACCCAGTACTTC
TRBJ2-5,TRBD2,many,TRBV19,CASSQTSGGKETQYF,TGTGCCAGTAGTCAGACTAGCGGGGGTAAAGAGACCCAGTACTTC
TRBJ2-3,.,.,TRBV20-1,CSAQGPGPGADTQYF,TGCAGTGCTCAGGGCCCGGGACCGGGGGCAGATACGCAGTATTTT